What follows are 30 T cell receptor beta chains derived from one specimen sequenced in a study of OX40 agonist ivuxolimab in advanced cancers. Only in-frame clones appear in the TCRdb table, and some are missing; sequencing was by immunoSEQ multiplex PCR. The sample lists 55,000 to 80,000 clones; just over 85% were seen once. Sequencing used CD4+ or CD8+ T cells sorted from blood, obtained in a trial of the OX40 agonist ivuxolimab. Receptors originate from an adult with an advanced solid tumor such as melanoma, head and neck, liver or kidney cancer.

The chain has TRBV7-3 and TRBJ2-5; the D gene is possibly TRBD1 (7 bases). The V gene lost 5 bases and the J gene lost 5 bases, with 15 bases spanning the gap. The CDR3 is 14 residues long. Germline lookup yields CDR1 SGHTA and CDR2 FQGTGA. As DNA, the CDR3 is TGTGCCAGCAGCCCAGCCCCAGGGGGGGAGACCCAGTACTTC. Protein sequence: CASSPAPGGETQYF.

CDR3 sequence: CACGLGGEQFF. CDR3 bases: TGTGCCTGTGGGTTGGGGGGAGAGCAGTTCTTC. The chain joins TRBV30 to TRBJ2-1; D may be TRBD2 (6 bases). The V end lost 6 bases, the J end lost 10 bases, and 13 bases lay between the germline ends. The CDR3 extends over 11 amino acids. Germline values: CDR1 GTSNPN, CDR2 SVGIG (reference sequence).

The CDR3 DNA is TGTGCCAGCTCACCTTCCGGGGACGCGCTGCAGGGGTATGGCTACACCTTC. Translating gives CASSPSGDALQGYGYTF. The chain couples TRBV18 to TRBJ1-2, with a tentative D call TRBD1 (6 bases). The CDR3 runs 17 residues. Germline assignment: CDR1 KGHSH and CDR2 LQKENI. Trimming took off 3 bases at V and 5 bases at J, with 22 bases between the two ends.

The J gene is TRBJ2-4, the V gene TRBV30, with D perhaps TRBD1 (6 bases). The ends were cut back, 4 bases at V and 4 bases at J, with 11 bases in the middle. The CDR3 totals 13 residues. The V gene's germline CDR1 is GTSNPN and CDR2 SVGIG (reference sequence). The CDR3 protein is CAWNSGDKNIQYF. The CDR3 DNA follows: TGTGCCTGGAATTCAGGGGATAAAAACATTCAGTACTTC. Using reference TRBV30 and TRBJ2-4 for the parts outside the CDR3, the full variable domain is SQTIHQWPATLVQPVGSPLSLECTVEGTSNPNLYWYRQAAGRGLQLLFYSVGIGQISSEVPQNLSASRPQDRQFILSSKKLLLSDSGFYLCAWNSGDKNIQYFGAGTRLSVL.

This chain uses TRBV27 with TRBJ2-3; 8 nucleotides line up with TRBD2. This CDR3 has 15 residues. Germline V CDR1 and CDR2: MNHEY, SMNVEV (reference sequence). The V segment lost 8 bases and the J segment 2 bases; nucleotides outside the gene matches: 9. The CDR3 DNA sequence: TGTGCCAGCGGGCTTAGCGGGGAGCCCACAGATACGCAGTATTTT. Translation gives CASGLSGEPTDTQYF.

V usage is TRBV30 and J usage is TRBJ1-1, with D perhaps matching TRBD1 (5 bases). The germline gives CDR1 GTSNPN, CDR2 SVGIG (reference sequence). This CDR3 comprises 13 residues. Trimming shortened V by 1 base and J by 3 bases, and 9 bases separated the two germline ends. This chain's CDR3 is CAWSDQGDTEAFF. CDR3 in DNA: TGTGCCTGGAGTGACCAGGGAGACACTGAAGCTTTCTTT.

This clone has a handful of counts. The chain uses TRBV2 and TRBJ2-7; D unclear. The germline gives CDR1 SNHLY, CDR2 FYNNEI. Between the trimmed V and J ends, which lost 2 bases and 6 bases, there was a span of 17 bases. The CDR3 spans 15 residues. CDR3 nucleotides: TGTGCCAGCAGTGAATCGACCGCGTTTCGGGTCGAGCAGTACTTC. It translates to CASSESTAFRVEQYF.

The rearrangement joins TRBV7-9 to TRBJ2-7; TRBD1 is a possible D gene (7 bases). Germline CDR1 and CDR2: SEHNR and FQNEAQ (reference sequence). Trimming removed 7 bases from V and 1 base from J, with 14 bases in between. This CDR3 is 14 amino acids long. CDR3: CASTAGQFSYEQYF. The CDR3 DNA sequence: TGTGCCAGCACCGCGGGACAGTTTTCCTACGAGCAGTACTTC.

The rearrangement uses TRBV7-3 and TRBJ1-2; 7 bases line up with TRBD1. Trimming at V came to 3 bases and at J to 4 bases, leaving 8 bases not matched to a gene. There are 15 residues in the CDR3. In germline, CDR1 is SGHTA, CDR2 FQGTGA. The CDR3 loop reads CASSFRDSRGYGYTF. The CDR3 nucleotides are TGTGCCAGCAGCTTCCGGGACAGCAGGGGCTATGGCTACACCTTC.

CDR3 sequence reads: CASKLNGAYNEQFF. DNA of the CDR3: TGTGCCAGCAAGTTGAACGGGGCCTACAATGAGCAGTTCTTC. V gene TRBV6-5 combines with J gene TRBJ2-1; weak D call: TRBD2 (5 bases). CDR3 size: 14 residues. Germline assignment: CDR1 MNHEY and CDR2 SVGAGI. The V gene lost 7 bases and the J gene lost 2 bases, with 12 bases spanning the gap.

The chain has TRBV5-4 and TRBJ1-4; 8 bases match TRBD1. CDR1 is SGHNT, CDR2 YYREEE, per germline (reference sequence). With 2 bases clipped from V and 8 bases from J, the junction kept 8 bases outside the gene matches. The CDR3 extends over 15 amino acids. The CDR3 is CASSLTVDRGEKLFF. The CDR3 nucleotides read TGTGCCAGCAGCTTAACGGTAGACAGGGGAGAAAAACTGTTTTTT.

J is TRBJ2-7 and V is TRBV7-2, with 7 nucleotides matching TRBD1. The CDR3 contains 16 residues. Germline loops: CDR1 SGHTA, CDR2 FQGNSA. V gave up 5 bases and J gave up 0 bases; unmatched junction bases: 10. The CDR3 sequence is CASSPVSGQLSYEQYF. DNA for the CDR3: TGTGCCAGCAGCCCAGTTTCGGGACAGCTCTCCTACGAGCAGTACTTC.

The chain couples TRBV30 to TRBJ1-1, with a tentative D call TRBD1 (6 bases). Germline CDR1 GTSNPN, CDR2 SVGIG (reference sequence). The CDR3 has 12 residues. V was trimmed by 1 base and J by 3 bases, leaving 6 bases between them. CDR3 loop: CAWSDRDTEAFF. CDR3 DNA sequence: TGTGCCTGGAGTGACAGGGACACTGAAGCTTTCTTT.

The gene calls are TRBV4-3 and TRBJ1-2; a possible D gene is TRBD1 (6 bases). V lost 4 bases and J lost 6, with 12 bases in between. This CDR3 contains 13 residues. Germline CDR1 and CDR2: LGHNA and YSLEER. In nucleotides, the CDR3 is TGCGCCAGCAGCCCGAACCCAGGGGATGGCTACACCTTC. Its protein product is CASSPNPGDGYTF.

This rearrangement joins TRBV5-6 to TRBJ2-5, with D maybe TRBD2 (6 bases). V was pared by 4 bases and J by 4 bases, with 17 bases between. The CDR3 sequence is 15 residues long. Germline V gene data show CDR1 as SGHDT and CDR2 as YYEEEE. The chain's CDR3 is CASSHSGLGGETQYF. Written as DNA, the CDR3 is TGTGCCAGCAGCCATTCGGGACTCGGGGGAGAGACCCAGTACTTC.

The chain has TRBV19 and TRBJ1-2; a weak D match, TRBD1 (5 bases). The CDR3 has 16 amino acids. Germline V gives CDR1 LNHDA, CDR2 SQIVND (reference sequence). Trimming took 0 bases from V and 5 from J, leaving 16 bases between them. The DNA for the CDR3 is TGTGCCAGTAGTATAGAAGGTGCAGGGATGGTATATGGCTACACCTTC. The encoded protein is CASSIEGAGMVYGYTF.

V and J are TRBV7-3 and TRBJ1-1; D is unresolved. Germline-derived CDR1 and CDR2 are SGHTA and FQGTGA. The V end lost 0 bases, the J end lost 3 bases, and 5 bases lay between the germline ends. CDR3 length: 13 residues. Here the CDR3 reads CASSLTGDTEAFF. Here the CDR3 DNA reads TGTGCCAGCAGCTTAACCGGGGACACTGAAGCTTTCTTT.

V gene TRBV4-2 combines with J gene TRBJ2-5; a possible D gene is TRBD2 (6 bases). The CDR3 is 17 amino acids. V gave up 4 bases and J gave up 0 bases, with 18 bases separating them. CDR1 is LGHNA, CDR2 YNFKEQ, per germline. CDR3: CASSPLRDFNYQETQYF. In DNA, the CDR3 is TGTGCCAGCAGCCCCCTCCGGGACTTCAATTACCAAGAGACCCAGTACTTC.

This sequence joins TRBV19 and TRBJ2-7; a weak D match, TRBD1 (6 bases). CDR1 and CDR2 from the germline V gene are LNHDA and SQIVND (reference sequence). The CDR3 is made up of 14 amino acids. Deletions cut 3 bases from V and 2 bases from J, with 11 bases between. DNA for the CDR3: TGTGCCAGTAGTATCCAGGGGCCGACCTACGAGCAGTACTTC. Its protein is CASSIQGPTYEQYF.

The chain recombines TRBV19 with TRBJ1-5; 8 bases match TRBD1. Unmatched junction bases numbered 13, after V lost 3 bases and J lost 3 bases. CDR3 length equals 18 residues. Germline CDR1 reads LNHDA; CDR2 reads SQIVND (reference sequence). CDR3 residues: CASSMYSWTGQFNQPQHF. CDR3 coding DNA: TGTGCCAGTAGTATGTATTCCTGGACAGGGCAATTCAATCAGCCCCAGCATTTT.

This chain links TRBV9 with TRBJ2-3; D gene unclear. The CDR3 covers 18 residues. Germline loops: CDR1 SGDLS, CDR2 YYNGEE. Trimming removed 1 base at V and 1 base at J, with 19 bases between. This CDR3 is CASSVQPVTQDRTDTQYF. CDR3 in DNA: TGTGCCAGCAGCGTACAGCCCGTCACCCAGGACCGCACAGATACGCAGTATTTT.

J is TRBJ1-2 and V is TRBV5-1; 8 bases match TRBD1. Germline CDR1 reads SGHRS; CDR2 reads YFSETQ. V trimming: 4 bases; J trimming: 8 bases; junction bases outside the gene matches: 10. The CDR3 spans 14 residues. The CDR3 here is CASSPEGRGRGYTF. For the CDR3, the DNA is TGCGCCAGCAGCCCCGAGGGCAGGGGGCGAGGCTACACCTTC.

This rearrangement joins TRBV7-2 to TRBJ1-2; D is possibly TRBD1 (5 bases). CDR1 SGHTA and CDR2 FQGNSA come from the germline V gene. This CDR3 spans 13 amino acids. V gave up 5 bases and J gave up 3 bases, with 10 bases separating them. In DNA form, the CDR3 reads TGTGCCAGCAGCCCCGGGGGGTACTATGGCTACACCTTC. Protein product: CASSPGGYYGYTF.

This chain joins TRBV5-8 and TRBJ1-6, with no clear D. This CDR3 region has 14 residues. Germline CDR1 reads SGHTS; CDR2 reads YDEGEE. V was shortened by 4 bases and J by 3 bases, with 8 bases between the two germline ends. The CDR3 nucleotides are TGTGCCAGCAGCGTGGGCCACTATAATTCACCCCTCCACTTT. Protein product: CASSVGHYNSPLHF.

The chain employs TRBV5-1 and TRBJ2-1; tentatively, D is TRBD2 (5 bases). The CDR3 has 16 residues. Deletions cut 1 base from V and 8 bases from J, with 19 bases between. Germline V gene lookup returns CDR1 SGHRS and CDR2 YFSETQ. In DNA form, the CDR3 reads TGCGCCAGCAGCTTGAGTAGCGCAGGCCTCTTGGATGAGCAGTTCTTC. Protein sequence: CASSLSSAGLLDEQFF.

This chain connects TRBV5-6 to TRBJ2-2; no definite D call. V gave up 0 bases and J gave up 3 bases, with 3 bases separating them. From germline, CDR1 is SGHDT and CDR2 YYEEEE. CDR3 length: 13 amino acids. The CDR3: CASSLGYTGELFF. DNA of the CDR3: TGTGCCAGCAGCTTGGGATACACCGGGGAGCTGTTTTTT.

The chain combines TRBV28 with TRBJ1-3, with a tentative D call TRBD1 (5 bases). In germline, CDR1 is MDHEN, CDR2 SYDVKM. V lost 2 bases to trimming and J lost 0 bases, with 8 bases between them. The CDR3 is made up of 15 amino acids. The CDR3 reads CASSLRGVSGNTIYF. In DNA, the CDR3 is TGTGCCAGCAGTTTACGGGGGGTCTCTGGAAACACCATATATTTT. Full variable domain (remainder filled in from reference TRBV28 and TRBJ1-3): DVKVTQSSRYLVKRTGEKVFLECVQDMDHENMFWYRQDPGLGLRLIYFSYDVKMKEKGDIPEGYSVSREKKERFSLILESASTNQTSMYLCASSLRGVSGNTIYFGEGSWLTVV.

CDR3 nucleotides: TGTGCCAGCAGCTTAGACCAACCACGGACTAGCGCGCAACCGACCCAGTACTTC. Encoded protein: CASSLDQPRTSAQPTQYF. The genes are TRBV11-2 and TRBJ2-5; 9 nucleotides align to TRBD2. Trimming cost V 0 bases and J 7 bases; bases outside gene matches: 15. The CDR3 has 18 residues. The germline V gene has CDR1 SGHAT and CDR2 FQNNGV.

The gene calls are TRBV5-4 and TRBJ1-2; D might be TRBD1 (6 bases). Deletions cut 3 bases from V and 6 bases from J, with 15 bases between. The CDR3 loop spans 14 amino acids. In germline, CDR1 is SGHNT, CDR2 YYREEE (reference sequence). CDR3 sequence: CASSSTGMGDGYTF. CDR3 sequence (DNA): TGTGCCAGCAGCTCAACAGGGATGGGGGATGGCTACACCTTC.

The chain combines TRBV27 with TRBJ1-5, with D possibly TRBD1 on 5 matching bases. Germline loops: CDR1 MNHEY, CDR2 SMNVEV (reference sequence). The CDR3 extends over 14 amino acids. V dropped 7 bases and J dropped 9 bases, with 19 bases sitting between them. CDR3 amino acids: CASNYGTGDRPQHF. CDR3 DNA: TGTGCCAGCAACTACGGGACGGGTGATCGGCCCCAGCATTTT.